This T cell receptor (beta chain) was captured in a study of T cell responses to AZD1222 COVID-19 vaccine. For the study at large: Second doses were pooled across both intervals (about 4 or about 12 weeks). Findings of the study overall: Two doses of AZD1222 preceded a rise in Spike-specific TCR breadth and depth.

The CDR3 is made up of 16 amino acids. The germline V and J ends were trimmed by 3 bases and 3 bases, with 15 bases remaining between them. CDR1 and CDR2 from the germline V gene are MDHEN and SYDVKM. A word on this clone: Its antigen is undetermined.

Assay: immunoSEQ multiplex PCR; the TCRdb copy retains only in-frame clones and omits some. The sample records about 120,000 clones, more than 65% being singletons. The starting material was peripheral blood, obtained on day 0 of AZD1222 vaccination. V usage is TRBV28 and J usage is TRBJ1-3; D may be TRBD1 (6 bases). This receptor was taken from an adult in good health. The CDR3 DNA reads as TGTGCCAGCAGTTTTCCGGGGGGCTTTATTGGAAACACCATATATTTT. Translated, it gives CASSFPGGFIGNTIYF.